One sample yielded the 12 T cell receptor beta chains listed below, sequenced in a study of T cell clonotyping in hematopoietic cell transplantation. Some clones are missing from TCRdb's copy, which holds only in-frame ones; the method was immunoSEQ multiplex PCR. The sample has 10,000 to 15,000 clones; around 68% are singletons. The source material was peripheral blood mononuclear cells, sampled 180 days after allogeneic stem cell transplant. Receptor source: a male patient aged 55 to 69 who had an allogeneic stem cell transplant from an unrelated donor, so the T cells may come from the graft donor. Some clones in this sample may be carry-over from other donors' samples.

J is TRBJ1-4 and V is TRBV5-1, with a possible D match to TRBD1 (6 bases). CDR1 SGHRS and CDR2 YFSETQ come from the germline V gene. Trimming shortened V by 5 bases and J by 4 bases, and 15 bases separated the two germline ends. The CDR3 extends over 15 amino acids. This chain's CDR3 is CASRGLDSINEKLFF. DNA of the CDR3: TGCGCCAGCAGGGGCCTGGACAGTATTAATGAAAAACTGTTTTTT.

This clone appeared once. The chain joins TRBV7-9 to TRBJ1-5; unclear D gene. CDR1 and CDR2 (germline): SEHNR, FQNEAQ (reference sequence). The V gene lost 1 base and the J gene lost 5 bases, with 6 bases spanning the gap. There are 13 residues in the CDR3. The DNA of the CDR3 is TGTGCCAGCAGCTTAGACAATGATCAGCCCCAGCATTTT. It codes for CASSLDNDQPQHF.

The chain employs TRBV4-1 and TRBJ2-5, with D possibly being TRBD1 or TRBD2 (5 bases each). Looked up from germline, CDR1 is MGHRA and CDR2 is YSYEKL. This CDR3 comprises 12 residues. V lost 0 bases and J 7 bases, leaving 6 bases between the germline ends. CDR3 protein: CASSQDGGTQYF. CDR3 coding DNA: TGCGCCAGCAGCCAAGATGGGGGGACCCAGTACTTC.

The chain combines TRBV4-3 with TRBJ2-2, with a possible D match to TRBD2 (6 bases). The V end was cut by 0 bases, the J end by 5 bases, with 16 bases between. The V gene's germline CDR1 is LGHNA and CDR2 YSLEER. The CDR3 consists of 17 residues. CDR3 bases: TGCGCCAGCAGCCAAGATTTGGAGACTAGTGATACCGGGGAGCTGTTTTTT. The encoded protein is CASSQDLETSDTGELFF.

Worth noting for this clone: Different DNA sequences within this sample yield the same CDR3. The rearrangement uses TRBV5-6 and TRBJ2-7; D not resolved. The CDR3 is 13 amino acids. The V gene lost 2 bases and the J gene lost 0 bases, with 6 bases spanning the gap. Germline loops: CDR1 SGHDT, CDR2 YYEEEE. The CDR3 DNA sequence: TGTGCCAGCAGCTTCGGACGCTCCTACGAGCAGTACTTC. It codes for CASSFGRSYEQYF.

This clone was seen more than once but under ten times. CDR3 nucleotide sequence: TGTGCCAGCAGAGCGAATGCAAGAGAGCAGTACTTC. Translating it yields CASRANAREQYF. This chain uses TRBV2 with TRBJ2-7; no clear D gene. The germline V and J ends were trimmed by 6 bases and 7 bases, with 13 bases remaining between them. This CDR3 has 12 residues. Germline CDR1 reads SNHLY; CDR2 reads FYNNEI.

This clone was seen only once. The junction differs from germline at one of its ends, possibly a read error. The chain uses TRBV5-1 and TRBJ2-5; D uncertain. This CDR3 has 13 residues. Per the germline V gene, CDR1 is SGHRS and CDR2 is YFSETQ. CDR3 in amino acids: CASSFIGKETQYF. The CDR3 nucleotides are TGCGCCAGCAGCTTCATAGGGAAAGAGACCCAATACTTC. Looking up the rest from reference TRBV5-1 and TRBJ2-5 gives the full variable domain: KAGVTQTPRYLIKTRGQQVTLSCSPISGHRSVSWYQQTPGQGLQFLFEYFSETQRNKGNFPGRFSGRQFSNSRSEMNVSTLELGDSALYLCASSFIGKETQYFGPGTRLLVL.

V and J are TRBV1 and TRBJ2-7; TRBD1 is the table's D call, not checked against the DNA. TRBV1 is flagged as a pseudogene. This CDR3 has 14 amino acids. The CDR3 protein is CTSIGTGFSYEQYF. In DNA, the CDR3 is TGCACCAGCATCGGGACAGGATTCTCCTACGAGCAGTACTTC.

This chain uses TRBV30 with TRBJ2-3, with D uncertain. Per germline, CDR1 GTSNPN and CDR2 SVGIG (reference sequence). This CDR3 is built from 11 residues. Trimming shortened V by 5 bases and J by 6 bases, and 9 bases separated the two germline ends. CDR3 nucleotide sequence: TGTGCCTGGTCCAATCGGGATACGCAGTATTTT. It yields the protein CAWSNRDTQYF.

This clone turned up a few times. This chain uses TRBV9 with TRBJ1-2, with 8 bases fitting TRBD1. V lost 3 bases to trimming and J lost 4 bases; unmatched junction nucleotides: 11. The CDR3 contains 16 residues. The germline gives CDR1 SGDLS, CDR2 YYNGEE. CDR3 amino acids: CASSAEPLTGGYGYTF. CDR3 bases: TGTGCCAGCAGCGCAGAGCCCTTAACAGGGGGCTATGGCTACACCTTC.

The V gene is TRBV4-1, the J gene TRBJ2-5; D is unresolved. The CDR3 is 12 amino acids. V was shortened by 5 bases and J by 1 base, with 5 bases between the two germline ends. Germline V gene sequence: CDR1 MGHRA, CDR2 YSYEKL. The CDR3 spells CASSFLQETQYF. DNA for the CDR3: TGCGCCAGCAGCTTCCTCCAAGAGACCCAGTACTTC.

This rearrangement joins TRBV5-1 to TRBJ2-7, with TRBD1 identical over 9 bases. The CDR3 is 13 amino acids. Germline V gene lookup returns CDR1 SGHRS and CDR2 YFSETQ. V was pared by 5 bases and J by 2 bases, with 2 bases of the junction left unmatched. The chain's CDR3 is CASRTGGAYEQYF. CDR3 bases: TGCGCCAGCAGGACAGGGGGGGCCTACGAGCAGTACTTC.